The T cell receptor beta chain under discussion was sequenced for a study of graft-versus-host responses after intestinal transplantation. Study overall: Every recipient underwent anti-thymocyte globulin induction, then tacrolimus and steroids for around three years.

The CDR3 is 11 residues long. Germline V gene sequence: CDR1 MNHEY, CDR2 SVGAGI. Trimming pared 7 bases from V and 14 bases from J, leaving 16 bases between. Clones were sequenced by immunoSEQ multiplex PCR, and TCRdb holds only the in-frame ones, with some missing. The sample has fewer than 30,000 clones; around 95% are singletons. The chain joins TRBV6-5 to TRBJ2-3, with D uncertain. This TCR derives from a human patient who received an intestinal transplant, so some T cells may come from the graft donor. The specimen was PBMCs, collected approximately 30 days after intestinal transplant. CDR3 in DNA: TGTGCCAGCACTTTCGAGGACCGACGGTATTTT. This translates into CASTFEDRRYF.